This T cell receptor (beta chain) comes out of a study of T-cell memory formation after mild COVID-19. Overall study results and limits: Second-wave clones peaking on day 37 lacked confirmed SARS-CoV-2 specificity. Pre-infection memory harbored some responding clones, suggesting cross-reactive memory joined. Clones contracting over day 15 to 85 were CD4/CD8 balanced, with later expanders leaning CD4+.

TCRdb reprocessed the 5' RACE reads via MiXCR and lists one record per CDR3 protein. The repertoire holds about 400,000 distinct CDR3 sequences, under 15% seen once, with about 22% in the top ten. With respect to this clonotype: The target antigen is unknown.

Input material: PBMCs or a T cell subset sorted from them (not recorded which). The receptor was isolated from a young man who had mild COVID-19 (a few samples of this study predate the infection). Cell type and time point are not known.

The CDR3 here is CASSYSPYSGANVLTF. The CDR3 coding sequence is TGTGCCAGCAGTTACTCGCCCTACTCTGGGGCCAACGTCCTGACTTTC. J is TRBJ2-6 and V is TRBV6-2 or TRBV6-3; D is undetermined. CDR3 length: 16 residues. CDR1 is MNHEY, CDR2 SVGEGT, per germline. Trimming cost V 0 bases and J 0 bases, with 6 bases left between them.